This T cell receptor beta chain was obtained from a study of T cells after yellow fever vaccination. Whole-study results and caveats: Bulk-population clonotypes that are abundant could appear as contaminants in FACS-sorted repertoires.

A single record per CDR3 protein comes from TCRdb applying MiXCR to the 5' RACE reads. The sample contains a few hundred thousand distinct CDR3 sequences, roughly 4.3% of which appear only once. The table lists this clonotype with many counts. As yet, its antigen is unknown. CDR1 is ENHRY, CDR2 SYGVKD, per germline. V was shortened by 8 bases and J by 6 bases, with 12 bases between the two germline ends. The CDR3 has 12 residues. The material was PBMCs, obtained 5 days after the yellow fever booster vaccination. The J gene is TRBJ2-3, the V gene TRBV10-3; D is perhaps TRBD1 or TRBD2 (5 bases each). The clonotype originates from a man aged 18 to 30 who received the YFV17D yellow fever vaccine. The CDR3 spells CAIEEEGDTQYF. The CDR3 nucleotides read TGTGCCATCGAGGAAGAGGGGGATACGCAGTATTTT.